Below are 17 T cell receptor beta chains sequenced from a single sample in a study of STAT5B mutations in CD4+ large granular lymphocyte leukemia. Clones were sequenced by immunoSEQ multiplex PCR, and TCRdb holds only the in-frame ones, with some missing. This table holds 20,000 to 25,000 clones, about two thirds found once. Specimen: CD4+ T cells from blood buffy coats. Receptor source: a human donor in good health.

The rearrangement uses TRBV10-3 and TRBJ1-2; 12 positions agree with TRBD1. Germline CDR1 is ENHRY and CDR2 is SYGVKD. There are 14 residues in the CDR3. J gave up 8 bases and V 5 bases, and 6 bases lay outside the gene matches. CDR3 sequence: CAISPGQGASGYTF. The CDR3 coding sequence is TGTGCCATCAGTCCGGGACAGGGGGCAAGCGGCTACACCTTC.

The rearrangement uses TRBV5-1 and TRBJ1-1; D is unresolved. Trimming took off 0 bases at V and 13 bases at J, with 22 bases between the two ends. Germline loops: CDR1 SGHRS, CDR2 YFSETQ. The CDR3 covers 15 residues. CDR3 sequence: CASSLGERVLKFGFF. The CDR3 DNA reads as TGCGCCAGCAGCTTGGGGGAGAGGGTTCTTAAATTCGGTTTCTTT.

In its sample, this clone was seen once. This rearrangement joins TRBV9 to TRBJ2-7; tentative D call: TRBD2 (6 bases). Trimming removed 3 bases from V and 2 bases from J, with 15 bases in between. The CDR3 length is 15 residues. Germline values: CDR1 SGDLS, CDR2 YYNGEE. CDR3: CASSESHGGPYEQYF. The CDR3 DNA reads TGTGCCAGCAGCGAGTCCCACGGGGGACCCTACGAGCAGTACTTC.

The chain couples TRBV7-2 to TRBJ2-3, with D tentatively TRBD2 (5 bases). Per germline, CDR1 SGHTA and CDR2 FQGNSA. This CDR3 has 15 residues. Trimming shortened V by 1 base and J by 2 bases, and 10 bases separated the two germline ends. The CDR3: CASSLGTGTTDTQYF. CDR3 DNA: TGTGCCAGCAGCTTAGGGACGGGAACCACAGATACGCAGTATTTT.

This clone turned up a few times. The J gene is TRBJ1-5, the V gene TRBV27, with D tentatively TRBD1 (5 bases). The CDR3 contains 13 residues. In germline, CDR1 is MNHEY, CDR2 SMNVEV (reference sequence). Trimming took 3 bases from V and 5 from J, leaving 8 bases between them. DNA of the CDR3: TGTGCCAGCAGTTTTACAGGTGATCAGCCCCAGCATTTT. This codes for CASSFTGDQPQHF.

The genes are TRBV2 and TRBJ1-1; D gene ambiguous. V shed 4 bases and J shed 2 bases, with 11 bases lying between them. Germline V gives CDR1 SNHLY, CDR2 FYNNEI. The CDR3 sequence is 14 residues long. The CDR3 coding sequence is TGTGCCAGCAGTGGACACCTCGCCAACACTGAAGCTTTCTTT. Protein sequence: CASSGHLANTEAFF.

This clone turned up a few times. The gene calls are TRBV5-6 and TRBJ1-6, with 8 bases that match TRBD1. CDR1 SGHDT and CDR2 YYEEEE come from the germline V gene. The CDR3 contains 15 residues. The V segment lost 3 bases and the J segment 6 bases; nucleotides outside the gene matches: 5. CDR3 residues: CASSSPGQVNSPLHF. Here the CDR3 DNA reads TGTGCCAGCAGCTCCCCGGGACAGGTTAATTCACCCCTCCACTTT.

This clone was detected a few times. The genes are TRBV5-4 and TRBJ1-2; D not certain. Per the germline V gene, CDR1 is SGHNT and CDR2 is YYREEE (reference sequence). Trimming took 0 bases from V and 13 from J, leaving 16 bases between them. This CDR3 is built from 13 residues. CDR3 sequence (DNA): TGTGCCAGCAGCTTGGCATGGTCCGGGGAGGGCACCTTC. This sequence encodes CASSLAWSGEGTF. Complete variable domain (other parts from reference TRBV5-4 and TRBJ1-2): ETGVTQSPTHLIKTRGQQVTLRCSSQSGHNTVSWYQQALGQGPQFIFQYYREEENGRGNFPPRFSGLQFPNYSSELNVNALELDDSALYLCASSLAWSGEGTFGSGTRLTVV.

The gene calls are TRBV28 and TRBJ1-5; 8 bases are a match to TRBD1. The germline V gene encodes CDR1 MDHEN and CDR2 SYDVKM. This CDR3 contains 16 residues. Trimming removed 2 bases from V and 4 bases from J; junction bases left unmatched: 7. DNA of the CDR3: TGTGCCAGCAGTTTAGGGACAGGCGCTAAAAATCAGCCCCAGCATTTT. This gives the protein CASSLGTGAKNQPQHF.

The chain recombines TRBV10-3 with TRBJ1-2, with D possibly being TRBD1 (6 bases). This CDR3 region has 12 residues. The V end lost 4 bases, the J end lost 7 bases, and 10 bases lay between the germline ends. Germline V lookup: CDR1 ENHRY, CDR2 SYGVKD. This CDR3 reads CAISGQDFGYTF. The CDR3 region has the DNA TGTGCCATCAGTGGACAGGACTTTGGCTACACCTTC.

This chain uses TRBV14 with TRBJ1-2, with D possibly being TRBD1 (5 bases). Germline V gene sequence: CDR1 SGHDN, CDR2 FVKESK. The V and J ends lost 4 bases and 4 bases respectively, with 13 bases between them. The CDR3 consists of 14 residues. The CDR3 sequence: CASSPRQLSYGYTF. CDR3 sequence (DNA): TGTGCCAGCAGCCCAAGACAGTTGTCCTATGGCTACACCTTC. Filled out from reference TRBV14 and TRBJ1-2, the complete variable domain reads EAGVTQFPSHSVIEKGQTVTLRCDPISGHDNLYWYRRVMGKEIKFLLHFVKESKQDESGMPNNRFLAERTGGTYSTLKVQPAELEDSGVYFCASSPRQLSYGYTFGSGTRLTVV.

This clone was seen a few times. This chain uses TRBV30 with TRBJ1-1, with D possibly TRBD1 on 5 matching bases. Trimming took 2 bases from V and 1 from J, leaving 14 bases between them. Germline CDR1 reads GTSNPN; CDR2 reads SVGIG (reference sequence). This CDR3 is 15 amino acids long. CDR3 in amino acids: CAWSNTGRGNTEAFF. The CDR3 region has the DNA TGTGCCTGGAGTAATACTGGGAGGGGGAACACTGAAGCTTTCTTT.

The V gene is TRBV7-2, the J gene TRBJ2-7; D remains ambiguous. Deletions cut 5 bases from V and 4 bases from J, with 6 bases between. This CDR3 spans 11 amino acids. CDR1 is SGHTA and CDR2 is FQGNSA in the germline V gene. The CDR3 loop is CASSRAYEQYF. Here the CDR3 DNA reads TGTGCCAGCAGCCGGGCTTACGAGCAGTACTTC. Complete variable domain (other parts from reference TRBV7-2 and TRBJ2-7): GAGVSQSPSNKVTEKGKDVELRCDPISGHTALYWYRQSLGQGLEFLIYFQGNSAPDKSGLPSDRFSAERTGGSVSTLTIQRTQQEDSAVYLCASSRAYEQYFGPGTRLTVT.

The CDR3 here is CASSLGGAGRAFF. DNA of the CDR3: TGTGCCAGCAGTCTTGGGGGGGCGGGTCGAGCTTTCTTT. The rearrangement links TRBV5-8 to TRBJ1-1, with a tentative D call TRBD1 (6 bases). CDR3 length equals 13 residues. Germline V gives CDR1 SGHTS, CDR2 YDEGEE. Trimming removed 5 bases from V and 10 bases from J, with 18 bases in between.

This chain connects TRBV10-3 to TRBJ2-7; no reliable D call. With 4 bases removed from V and 3 bases from J, the gap between germline ends came to 10 bases. The CDR3 loop spans 13 amino acids. Germline V lookup: CDR1 ENHRY, CDR2 SYGVKD. The CDR3 loop is CAISAVGRYEQYF. CDR3 DNA sequence: TGTGCCATCAGTGCTGTAGGACGCTACGAGCAGTACTTC.

The rearrangement uses TRBV18 and TRBJ1-4; D might be TRBD1 (5 bases). This CDR3 spans 16 amino acids. Per the germline V gene, CDR1 is KGHSH and CDR2 is LQKENI. V was cut by 2 bases and J by 0 bases, with 10 bases left in between. CDR3 sequence: CASSPGGLTTNEKLFF. In DNA, the CDR3 is TGTGCCAGCTCACCAGGGGGTCTAACAACTAATGAAAAACTGTTTTTT.

The CDR3 DNA follows: TGCGCCAGCAGCCAAGTCGTATTTTACGAGCAGTACTTC. This gives the protein CASSQVVFYEQYF. The chain has TRBV4-3 and TRBJ2-7, with no clear D. Germline V gives CDR1 LGHNA, CDR2 YSLEER. Trimming pared 1 base from V and 4 bases from J, leaving 8 bases between. This CDR3 region has 13 residues.